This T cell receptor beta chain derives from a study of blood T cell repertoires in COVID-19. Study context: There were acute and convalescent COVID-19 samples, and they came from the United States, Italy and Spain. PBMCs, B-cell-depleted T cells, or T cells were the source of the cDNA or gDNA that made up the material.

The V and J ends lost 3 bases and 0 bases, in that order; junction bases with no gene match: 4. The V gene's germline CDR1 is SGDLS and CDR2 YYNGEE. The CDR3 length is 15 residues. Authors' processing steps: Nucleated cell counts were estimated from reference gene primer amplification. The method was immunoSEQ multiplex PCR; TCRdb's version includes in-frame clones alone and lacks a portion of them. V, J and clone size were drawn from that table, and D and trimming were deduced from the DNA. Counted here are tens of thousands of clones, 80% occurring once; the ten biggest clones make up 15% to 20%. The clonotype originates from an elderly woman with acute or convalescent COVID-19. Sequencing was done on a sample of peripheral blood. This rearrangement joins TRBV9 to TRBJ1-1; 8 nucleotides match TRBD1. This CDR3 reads CASSGLGQVNTEAFF. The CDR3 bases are TGTGCCAGCAGCGGGTTGGGACAGGTGAACACTGAAGCTTTCTTT.